The source of this T cell receptor (beta chain) is a study of blood T cell repertoires in COVID-19. Study in general: COVID-19 samples collected from the United States, Italy and Spain covered acute and convalescent phases. From T cells, B-cell-depleted T cells, or PBMCs came the material, which was cDNA or gDNA.

Authors' data handling: Nucleated cell number was recorded as an estimate derived from reference gene primer amplification. Clones were sequenced by immunoSEQ multiplex PCR, and TCRdb holds only the in-frame ones, with some missing. That table gives V, J and clone size, and the DNA gave D and trimming. The repertoire holds tens of thousands of clones, with 88% as singletons. The CDR3 consists of 17 residues. J gave up 2 bases and V 8 bases, and 14 bases lay outside the gene matches. Germline loops: CDR1 SEHNR, CDR2 FQNEAQ (reference sequence). Material: peripheral blood. The genes are TRBV7-9 and TRBJ2-7; the match to TRBD2 covers 11 bases. The sequence derives from a human donor in a cohort sampled during active COVID-19. The CDR3 protein is CASLGLAESLQTYEQYF. Here the CDR3 DNA reads TGTGCCAGCTTGGGACTAGCGGAATCATTACAAACCTACGAGCAGTACTTC.